This TCR beta chain was captured by sequencing in a study of OX40 agonist ivuxolimab in advanced cancers. Turning to the study itself: The eligibility criteria allowed prior anti-PD-1, anti-PD-L1 or anti-CTLA-4 therapy, and approximately 42% had some.

This clone was seen only once. No antigen is known for it. This CDR3 spans 13 amino acids. V lost 1 base and J lost 5, with 8 bases in between. Germline CDR1 SGHAT, CDR2 FQNNGV. Here immunoSEQ multiplex PCR was the method, and the copy in TCRdb shows in-frame clones only, minus some. The sample lists about 65,000 clones, about 90% seen once, with 1.5% to 2% in the top ten. The study, taken as a whole, reports: Compared with CD4+, CD8+ T cells on average had more expanded clones. Also showing low normalized T-cell clonal expansion were some of the nonresponders. Clonal expansion was seen in CD4+ and CD8+ blood T cells by week 6 at 0.1 to 3.0 mg/kg.

The sequence was obtained from an adult with an advanced solid tumor such as melanoma, head and neck, liver or kidney cancer. Specimen: CD4+ or CD8+ T cells sorted from blood, collected in a trial of the OX40 agonist ivuxolimab. The gene calls are TRBV11-2 and TRBJ1-2; no clear D gene. The CDR3 loop is CASSLGLRYGYTF. In DNA form, the CDR3 reads TGTGCCAGCAGCTTAGGCCTAAGATATGGCTACACCTTC. Variable domain in full (rest from reference TRBV11-2 and TRBJ1-2): EAGVAQSPRYKIIEKRQSVAFWCNPISGHATLYWYQQILGQGPKLLIQFQNNGVVDDSQLPKDRFSAERLKGVDSTLKIQPAKLEDSAVYLCASSLGLRYGYTFGSGTRLTVV.